This TCR beta chain was identified during a study of response to subunit inactivated influenza vaccine. Study findings and constraints: With each seasonal influenza vaccination, the authors suggested, few new T cells are recruited.

This clonotype was seen a handful of times. Its antigen is undetermined. Germline V gives CDR1 SGHRS, CDR2 YFSETQ. This CDR3 spans 14 amino acids. V trimming: 2 bases; J trimming: 5 bases; junction bases outside the gene matches: 5. TCRdb reanalysed the RT-PCR reads using MiXCR and keeps one entry per CDR3 protein. The repertoire holds around 790,000 distinct CDR3 sequences, about 20% seen once, with around 9.6% in the top ten. The rearrangement joins TRBV5-1 to TRBJ2-7; 9 positions agree with TRBD2. Sequencing used PBMCs from blood, obtained approximately 5 days after vaccination. The receptor comes from a man between 50 and 59 years old who received an inactivated influenza vaccine. DNA for the CDR3: TGCGCCAGCAGCTTCGGCGGGAGGGCCCACGAGCAGTACTTC. This codes for CASSFGGRAHEQYF.